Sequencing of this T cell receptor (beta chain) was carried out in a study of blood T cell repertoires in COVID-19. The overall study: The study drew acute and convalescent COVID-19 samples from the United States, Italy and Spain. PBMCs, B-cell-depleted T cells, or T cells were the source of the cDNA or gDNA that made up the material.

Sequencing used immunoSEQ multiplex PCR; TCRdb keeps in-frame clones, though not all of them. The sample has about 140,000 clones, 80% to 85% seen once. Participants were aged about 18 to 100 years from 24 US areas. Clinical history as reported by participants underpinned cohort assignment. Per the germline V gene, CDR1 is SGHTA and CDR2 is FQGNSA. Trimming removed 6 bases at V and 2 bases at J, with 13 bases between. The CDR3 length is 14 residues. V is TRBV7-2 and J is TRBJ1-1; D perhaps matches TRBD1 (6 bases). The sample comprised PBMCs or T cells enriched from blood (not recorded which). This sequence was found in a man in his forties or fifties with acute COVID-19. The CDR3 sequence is CASRPNRENTEAFF. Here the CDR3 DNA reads TGTGCCAGCAGACCCAACAGGGAAAACACTGAAGCTTTCTTT.